This is a list of T cell receptor beta chains from one sample in a study of blood T cell repertoires in COVID-19. Produced via immunoSEQ multiplex PCR; TCRdb's table is partial and in-frame only. The sample has roughly 150,000 clones, more than 70% seen once. Sample: peripheral blood. All receptors derive from a woman aged 70-85 years who had recovered from COVID-19. Both conserved end residues are part of each CDR3. A D gene is named only where the DNA matches it firmly. The size field is filled for only some rows; it gives once, few, many or a size class.

J	D	V	size	DNA	CDR3
TRBJ1-1	NA	TRBV7-9	NA	TGTGCCAGCAGCTTACCGGGTCGTAGCGGTGAAGCTTTCTTT	CASSLPGRSGEAFF
TRBJ1-4	TRBD1	TRBV2	NA	TGTGCCAGCAGTAGGACAGGGTGGGGCGAAAAACTGTTTTTT	CASSRTGWGEKLFF
TRBJ2-4	NA	TRBV5-1	NA	TGCGCCAGCAGCCTTGGCGGGGATCCCTCAATTCAGTACTTC	CASSLGGDPSIQYF
TRBJ2-2	TRBD1	TRBV18	NA	TGTGCCAGCTCACCGGACAGGGCGAACACCGGGGAGCTGTTTTTT	CASSPDRANTGELFF
TRBJ2-3	TRBD2	TRBV7-8	once	TGTGCCAGCAGCCCGAACCGGGGTAGCGGGGACACAGATACGCAGTATTTT	CASSPNRGSGDTDTQYF
TRBJ2-1	NA	TRBV7-2	NA	TGTGCCAGCAGCCCCCGGGGGTACAATGAGCAGTTCTTC	CASSPRGYNEQFF
TRBJ2-3	TRBD2	TRBV27	NA	TGTGCCAGCAGCCTACTAGCGGGAGGGCCTGGGGCAGATACGCAGTATTTT	CASSLLAGGPGADTQYF
TRBJ1-5	NA	TRBV19	NA	TGTGCCAGTAGTATTGGGGCCCCCAATCAGCCCCAGCATTTT	CASSIGAPNQPQHF
TRBJ1-6	NA	TRBV7-3	NA	TGTGCCAGCAGCTTAACTGGGGGAGGCAGGGCTGATTCACCCCTCCACTTT	CASSLTGGGRADSPLHF
TRBJ1-5	NA	TRBV5-5	NA	TGTGCCAGCAGCCTCGGGGGGCCCAATCAGCCCCAGCATTTT	CASSLGGPNQPQHF
TRBJ2-1	TRBD2	TRBV27	NA	TGTGCCAGCAGTACACTAGCGGGAGGGGGTGAGCAGTTCTTC	CASSTLAGGGEQFF
TRBJ2-1	TRBD1	TRBV6-1	once	TGTGCCAGCAGGCGACAGGGGGAGCAGTTCTTC	CASRRQGEQFF
TRBJ1-2	TRBD1	TRBV29-1	NA	TGCAGCGTTCACCCCGGGACAGCTGCTGGCTACACCTTC	CSVHPGTAAGYTF
TRBJ1-4	TRBD1	TRBV5-1	NA	TGCGCCAGCAGCGCACAGGGGGCGAGGGAAAAACTGTTTTTT	CASSAQGAREKLFF
TRBJ1-2	TRBD1	TRBV28	NA	TGTGCCAGCAGTCCATCGGGACAGGGCTACTATGGCTACACCTTC	CASSPSGQGYYGYTF
TRBJ2-2	NA	TRBV6-5	NA	TGTGCCAGCAGTTACTCGATTAGTCCAGGGGCCGGGGAGCTGTTTTTT	CASSYSISPGAGELFF
TRBJ1-3	TRBD1	TRBV6-5	NA	TGTGCCAGCAGCCTGACAGGGGGAAACACCATATATTTT	CASSLTGGNTIYF
TRBJ2-7	TRBD1	TRBV18	NA	TGTGCCAGCTCACCGATGACAGGGGAGGTTTACGAGCAGTACTTC	CASSPMTGEVYEQYF
TRBJ2-1	TRBD2	TRBV5-4	NA	TGTGCCAGCAGCTTGGTAAAGCGGGATACTGAGCAGTTCTTC	CASSLVKRDTEQFF
TRBJ1-1	NA	TRBV3-1/TRBV3-2	NA	TGTGCCAGCAGCCGTAACCCACAATATCGAGACGCGGGTGAAGCTTTCTTT	CASSRNPQYRDAGEAFF
TRBJ2-5	NA	TRBV18	NA	TGTGCCAGCTCACCACTGGCCAGGGGAGGGCGAGAGACCCAGTACTTC	CASSPLARGGRETQYF
TRBJ1-1	TRBD1	TRBV30	NA	TGTGCCTGGAGCGACAGGGTGATGTCCACTGAAGCTTTCTTT	CAWSDRVMSTEAFF
TRBJ2-2	NA	TRBV5-4	NA	TGTGCCAGCAGCGCCCGGGACAAAGGGCCGAACACCGGGGAGCTGTTTTTT	CASSARDKGPNTGELFF
TRBJ2-7	TRBD1	TRBV18	NA	TGTGCCAGCTCACCTACCCGACAGGGTCTGGGCGAGCAGTACTTC	CASSPTRQGLGEQYF
TRBJ2-1	NA	TRBV28	NA	TGTGCCAGCAGCGACGGGAGTTGGTACAATGAGCAGTTCTTC	CASSDGSWYNEQFF
TRBJ2-5	TRBD2	TRBV10-3	once	TGTGCCGCCTCCAGCGGGAATCAAGAGACCCAGTACTTC	CAASSGNQETQYF
TRBJ2-7	NA	TRBV5-1	NA	TGCGCCAGCAGCTTGGAGGGAAGGGGACTTCGCTCCTACGAGCAGTACTTC	CASSLEGRGLRSYEQYF